This T cell receptor (beta chain) was observed in a study of cytomegalovirus exposure and HLA in healthy donors. Germline V CDR1 and CDR2: SGHTA, FQGNSA. The CDR3 is 18 residues long. J gave up 5 bases and V 1 base, and 10 bases lay outside the gene matches. Primers for the PCR totalled 60 Vbeta and 13 Jbeta. The table came from immunoSEQ multiplex PCR; TCRdb's copy has only in-frame clones and leaves some out. In the table there are approximately 97,000 clones, approximately 82% of which are singletons. This clone was observed a few times. Its antigen is undetermined. Overall study results and limits: In a later analysis, donors in an Asian-associated ancestry cluster reportedly had fewer N-insertions in productive TCRs than the cohort mean. In a later analysis, HLA-associated TCR beta chains were more clonally expanded than equally common others. Cytomegalovirus status was reportedly diagnosed by the classifier with high sensitivity and specificity.

The clonotype originates from a middle-aged man in good health and CMV-seronegative. Source material: PBMCs. The chain has TRBV7-2 and TRBJ1-6; 8 positions match TRBD1. Written as DNA, the CDR3 is TGTGCCAGCAGCTTAGAGGGTTTGGGGACAGGAGATAATTCACCCCTCCACTTT. It encodes CASSLEGLGTGDNSPLHF.